These 25 T cell receptor beta chains were all obtained from the same sample, sequenced in a study of blood T cells in healthy people across ages. The second PCR ran about 6 to 12 cycles with a sample-barcoded 5' primer and J-beta primers. TCRdb called the 5' RACE reads again in MiXCR, with one record for every CDR3 protein. The table records hundreds of thousands of distinct CDR3 sequences, roughly 26% of them present only once. The sample consisted of blood. These receptors originate from a woman in her 70s in good health.

The chain combines TRBV7-6 with TRBJ1-2; no definite D call. The ends were cut back, 5 bases at V and 8 bases at J, with 15 bases in the middle. CDR1 SGHVS and CDR2 FNYEAQ come from the germline V gene. The CDR3 runs 13 residues. The CDR3 coding sequence is TGTGCCAGCAGCCCCGGGCCGGTCGAGGGCTACACCTTC. It yields the protein CASSPGPVEGYTF.

J is TRBJ2-3 and V is TRBV2; 8 bases agree with TRBD2. J gave up 6 bases and V 7 bases, and 12 bases lay outside the gene matches. Germline lookup yields CDR1 SNHLY and CDR2 FYNNEI. This CDR3 is built from 15 residues. CDR3 nucleotides: TGTGCCAGCAAGGTAGCGGGAAAGGAGGCGGATACGCAGTATTTT. As protein: CASKVAGKEADTQYF.

The chain uses TRBV20-1 and TRBJ2-3; unclear D gene. CDR1 and CDR2 from the germline V gene are DFQATT and SNEGSKA (reference sequence). This CDR3 comprises 10 residues. V lost 4 bases, J lost 7 bases, and 6 bases lay in between. The CDR3 nucleotides read TGCAGTGCTACCGCAAATACGCAGTATTTT. Its protein product is CSATANTQYF.

The chain employs TRBV29-1 and TRBJ2-1, with 9 positions matching TRBD2. Germline V gene data show CDR1 as SQVTM and CDR2 as ANQGSEA. With 7 bases clipped from V and 0 bases from J, the junction kept 16 bases outside the gene matches. CDR3 length: 18 residues. Written as DNA, the CDR3 is TGCAGCGCCAAACCCGGGACTAGCCGTATGAGCTCCTACAATGAGCAGTTCTTC. It is translated as CSAKPGTSRMSSYNEQFF.

The chain joins TRBV6-2 or TRBV6-3 to TRBJ2-1; a possible D gene is TRBD2 (5 bases). Trimming took 7 bases from V and 1 from J, leaving 23 bases between them. The CDR3 sequence is 18 residues long. Germline V gives CDR1 MNHEY, CDR2 SVGEGT. The CDR3 DNA is TGTGCCAGCACTTTACTGAGCTCTAGCTTCCCTTCCTACAATGAGCAGTTCTTC. Amino acids: CASTLLSSSFPSYNEQFF.

CDR3 bases: TGTGCCAGCAGTTTGAACGGGGGGGAGACCCAGTACTTC. Translation: CASSLNGGETQYF. V gene TRBV27 combines with J gene TRBJ2-5; 7 bases are shared with TRBD2. The CDR3 extends over 13 amino acids. CDR1 is MNHEY and CDR2 is SMNVEV in the germline V gene (reference sequence). With V trimmed by 3 bases and J by 5 bases, 3 bases remained unmatched.

The chain combines TRBV15 with TRBJ2-7, with 10 nucleotides matching TRBD2. The V and J ends lost 0 bases and 5 bases, in that order; junction bases with no gene match: 10. The germline gives CDR1 LNHNV, CDR2 YYDKDF (reference sequence). The CDR3 is made up of 17 amino acids. The CDR3 bases are TGTGCCACCAGCAGAGATAGGCCTAGCGGGAGTAGTCACGAGCAGTACTTC. This translates into CATSRDRPSGSSHEQYF.

The V gene is TRBV5-1, the J gene TRBJ2-7, with D perhaps TRBD2 (7 bases). The CDR3 length is 15 residues. The V gene lost 3 bases and the J gene lost 3 bases, with 16 bases spanning the gap. In germline, CDR1 is SGHRS, CDR2 YFSETQ. CDR3 protein: CASSSRGGDVYEQYF. The DNA for the CDR3 is TGCGCCAGCAGCTCCCGAGGGGGGGACGTCTACGAGCAGTACTTC.

Comments on this clonotype: One base away lies a much larger clone, so this may be a sequencing read error. J is TRBJ2-7 and V is TRBV27, with 7 bases aligning to TRBD1. With V trimmed by 6 bases and J by 0 bases, 5 bases remained unmatched. Germline V gives CDR1 MNHEY, CDR2 SMNVEV (reference sequence). CDR3 length: 14 amino acids. CDR3 DNA: TGTGCCAGCAGGCCGGGACAGCCCTCCTACGAGCAGTACTTC. Translating gives CASRPGQPSYEQYF.

This clonotype was seen only a few times. V and J are TRBV4-2 and TRBJ2-5; TRBD2 aligns across 7 bases. With 3 bases clipped from V and 6 bases from J, the junction kept 7 bases outside the gene matches. The CDR3 covers 14 residues. Germline CDR1 and CDR2: LGHNA and YNFKEQ. The CDR3 coding sequence is TGTGCCAGCAGCCAGGGGGGAGGGGAGAAGACCCAGTACTTC. It is translated as CASSQGGGEKTQYF.

The CDR3 protein is CASSREGSGGRHEQFF. Written as DNA, the CDR3 is TGTGCCAGCAGCCGAGAGGGGTCTGGGGGAAGGCATGAGCAGTTCTTC. The chain has TRBV11-1 and TRBJ2-5, with D perhaps matching TRBD1 or TRBD2 (5 bases each). The DNA end lines up better with TRBJ2-1; the J call may be wrong. This CDR3 region has 16 residues. Germline V lookup: CDR1 SGHAT, CDR2 FQDESV (reference sequence).

The rearrangement joins TRBV3-1 to TRBJ2-5; tentatively, D is TRBD1 or TRBD2 (5 bases each). Looked up from germline, CDR1 is LGHDT and CDR2 is YNNKEL (reference sequence). The CDR3 has 15 residues. V dropped 4 bases and J dropped 1 base, with 13 bases sitting between them. CDR3 coding DNA: TGTGCCAGCAGCCCGAAAGGGACGTTCCAAGAGACCCAGTACTTC. This translates into CASSPKGTFQETQYF.

The gene calls are TRBV28 and TRBJ1-2; the D gene is possibly TRBD1 (6 bases). V dropped 9 bases and J dropped 4 bases, with 15 bases sitting between them. CDR1 and CDR2 from the germline V gene are MDHEN and SYDVKM. The CDR3 length is 13 residues. The CDR3 region is CASSRGGLYGYTF. CDR3 DNA sequence: TGTGCCAGTAGCAGGGGCGGGCTCTATGGCTACACCTTC.

This clonotype was found many times. V usage is TRBV7-3 and J usage is TRBJ2-5, with D maybe TRBD1 (7 bases). Trimming stripped 8 bases from V and 3 bases from J, with 13 bases between. Germline lookup yields CDR1 SGHTA and CDR2 FQGTGA. This CDR3 has 13 residues. The CDR3 sequence: CASARGDKETQYF. CDR3 sequence (DNA): TGTGCCAGCGCCAGGGGGGACAAAGAGACCCAGTACTTC.

Comment on this clonotype: One end of the junction is discordant with germline, which a read error may explain. V and J are TRBV20-1 and TRBJ2-1, with D perhaps matching TRBD2 (6 bases). Germline CDR1 and CDR2: DFQATT and SNEGSKA (reference sequence). The CDR3 extends over 13 amino acids. The CDR3 here is CSSRTAGYNEQFF. For the CDR3, the DNA is TGCAGTTCTAGGACGGCGGGGTACAATGAGCAGTTCTTC.

The V and J genes are TRBV6-1 and TRBJ2-5, with 8 nucleotides matching TRBD1. Germline V lookup: CDR1 MNHNS, CDR2 SASEGT. Losses at the gene ends were 3 bases for V and 4 bases for J; bases not matched to a gene: 7. The CDR3 sequence is 15 residues long. CDR3 residues: CASSDYGRGPETQYF. As DNA, the CDR3 is TGTGCCAGCAGTGATTATGGCAGGGGGCCAGAGACCCAGTACTTC.

This clonotype came up a few times. V and J are TRBV6-4 and TRBJ1-4; no firm D call. Germline lookup yields CDR1 MRHNA and CDR2 SNTAGT. V lost 6 bases and J lost 3, with 14 bases in between. CDR3 length: 15 amino acids. The CDR3 is CASSRFFQPNEKLFF. For the CDR3, the DNA is TGTGCCAGCAGCCGGTTTTTTCAGCCTAATGAAAAACTGTTTTTT.

In its sample, this clonotype was seen a few times. The genes are TRBV28 and TRBJ1-6; TRBD1 agrees at 7 bases. This CDR3 has 15 amino acids. Germline V CDR1 and CDR2: MDHEN, SYDVKM. J was trimmed by 7 bases and V by 5 bases; bases with no gene match: 8. DNA for the CDR3: TGTGCCAGCAGTCCCCAGACAGGGTTGAATTCACCCCTCCACTTT. Its protein product is CASSPQTGLNSPLHF. The full variable domain, its missing parts supplied by reference TRBV28 and TRBJ1-6, is DVKVTQSSRYLVKRTGEKVFLECVQDMDHENMFWYRQDPGLGLRLIYFSYDVKMKEKGDIPEGYSVSREKKERFSLILESASTNQTSMYLCASSPQTGLNSPLHFGNGTRLTVT.

Ten or more counts support this clonotype. The chain carries TRBV14 and TRBJ1-4; D not resolved. Germline V gene lookup returns CDR1 SGHDN and CDR2 FVKESK. CDR3 length equals 16 residues. V lost 0 bases to trimming and J lost 2 bases, with 10 bases between them. In DNA, the CDR3 is TGTGCCAGCAGCCAAGATTTTAGGCCGACTAATGAAAAACTGTTTTTT. Amino acid sequence: CASSQDFRPTNEKLFF.

The J gene is TRBJ2-7, the V gene TRBV6-2 or TRBV6-3; D gene ambiguous. Trimming cost V 6 bases and J 6 bases, with 12 bases left between them. Germline V lookup: CDR1 MNHEY, CDR2 SVGEGT. This CDR3 has 12 amino acids. CDR3 sequence (DNA): TGTGCCAGCAGCTGTGGACGGAGCGAGCAGTACTTC. Residues: CASSCGRSEQYF.

This clonotype turned up a few times. The V and J genes are TRBV21-1 and TRBJ2-5; TRBD2, the D gene given by the table, was not confirmed from the DNA. TRBV21-1 is recorded as a pseudogene. The CDR3 has 17 residues. The CDR3 coding sequence is TGTGCCAGCAGCAAAGAGACTGGGACTAGCGGAGGAGAGACCCAGTACTTC. It specifies CASSKETGTSGGETQYF.

The chain employs TRBV29-1 and TRBJ1-2; D gene ambiguous. The ends were cut back, 4 bases at V and 6 bases at J, with 9 bases in the middle. Germline-derived CDR1 and CDR2 are SQVTM and ANQGSEA. This CDR3 comprises 11 residues. In nucleotides, the CDR3 is TGCAGCGTTGTATTACAGAATGGCTACACCTTC. It encodes CSVVLQNGYTF. Full variable domain (remainder filled in from reference TRBV29-1 and TRBJ1-2): SAVISQKPSRDICQRGTSLTIQCQVDSQVTMMFWYRQQPGQSLTLIATANQGSEATYESGFVIDKFPISRPNLTFSTLTVSNMSPEDSSIYLCSVVLQNGYTFGSGTRLTVV.

The table lists this clonotype with many counts. The rearrangement joins TRBV12-5 to TRBJ2-7; no definite D call. The CDR3 sequence is 12 residues long. Trimming took 6 bases from V and 5 from J, leaving 11 bases between them. The V gene's germline CDR1 is LGHNT and CDR2 FRNRAP. This chain's CDR3 is CASGYGPNEQYF. CDR3 nucleotides: TGTGCTAGTGGGTACGGACCGAACGAGCAGTACTTC. The whole variable domain, filled in from reference TRBV12-5 and TRBJ2-7, reads DARVTQTPRHKVTEMGQEVTMRCQPILGHNTVFWYRQTMMQGLELLAYFRNRAPLDDSGMPKDRFSAEMPDATLATLKIQPSEPRDSAVYFCASGYGPNEQYFGPGTRLTVT.

The chain combines TRBV29-1 with TRBJ2-1, with a weak D call TRBD2 (6 bases). CDR1 is SQVTM, CDR2 ANQGSEA, per germline. V was pared by 6 bases and J by 5 bases, with 23 bases between. The CDR3 covers 16 residues. As DNA, the CDR3 is TGCAGCGTCCCCTCTCCAGCGGGTATCCTCCACAATGAGCAGTTCTTC. Translated, it gives CSVPSPAGILHNEQFF.

This clonotype was observed a handful of times. The chain is built from TRBV5-6 and TRBJ1-2, with 9 bases matching TRBD1. The CDR3 is 15 residues long. The ends lost 4 bases at V and 2 bases at J; junction bases unmatched: 6. The germline V gene encodes CDR1 SGHDT and CDR2 YYEEEE. The CDR3, as DNA: TGTGCCAGCAGCCCCTGGGACAGGGAAAACTATGGCTACACCTTC. This sequence encodes CASSPWDRENYGYTF.